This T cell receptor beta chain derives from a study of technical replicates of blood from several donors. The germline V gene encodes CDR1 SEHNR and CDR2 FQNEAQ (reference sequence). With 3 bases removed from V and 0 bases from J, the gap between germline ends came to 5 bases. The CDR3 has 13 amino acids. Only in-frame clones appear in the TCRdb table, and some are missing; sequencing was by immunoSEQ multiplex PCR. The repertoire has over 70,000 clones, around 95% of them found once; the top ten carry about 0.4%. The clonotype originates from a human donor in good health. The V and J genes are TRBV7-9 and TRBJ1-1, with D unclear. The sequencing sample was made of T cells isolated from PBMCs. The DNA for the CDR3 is TGTGCCAGCAGCTTGTTTATGAACACTGAAGCTTTCTTT. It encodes CASSLFMNTEAFF.